This T cell receptor beta chain originates from a study of blood T cell repertoires in COVID-19. Turning to the study itself: Sites in the United States, Italy and Spain provided acute and convalescent COVID-19 samples.

The V and J ends lost 4 bases and 8 bases respectively, with 21 bases between them. Germline CDR1 LGHDT, CDR2 YNNKEL (reference sequence). The CDR3 runs 15 residues. Clones were read by immunoSEQ multiplex PCR, and TCRdb kept only the in-frame ones, dropping some. The sample records tens of thousands of clones, approximately 91% being singletons. Input material: peripheral blood. V gene TRBV3-1 (or the pseudogene TRBV3-2) combines with J gene TRBJ2-7; D gene unclear. This receptor was identified in a human donor with active COVID-19. The donor label of this sample is uncertain. The CDR3 spells CASSLSAETLGKQYF. In nucleotides, the CDR3 is TGTGCCAGCAGCCTATCAGCCGAGACTCTCGGAAAGCAGTACTTC.